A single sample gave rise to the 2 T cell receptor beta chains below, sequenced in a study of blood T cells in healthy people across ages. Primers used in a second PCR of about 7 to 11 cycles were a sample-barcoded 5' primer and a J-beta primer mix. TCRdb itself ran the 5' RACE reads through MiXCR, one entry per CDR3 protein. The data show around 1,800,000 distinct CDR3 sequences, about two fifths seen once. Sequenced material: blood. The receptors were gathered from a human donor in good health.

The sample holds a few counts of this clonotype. CDR3 nucleotide sequence: TGTGCCAGCAGCTTGGACAGCGCTAGCACAGATACGCAGTATTTT. The encoded protein is CASSLDSASTDTQYF. The V and J genes are TRBV7-2 and TRBJ2-3; tentatively, D is TRBD1 (6 bases). The CDR3 has 15 amino acids. The ends were cut back, 3 bases at V and 0 bases at J, with 10 bases in the middle. CDR1 SGHTA and CDR2 FQGNSA come from the germline V gene.

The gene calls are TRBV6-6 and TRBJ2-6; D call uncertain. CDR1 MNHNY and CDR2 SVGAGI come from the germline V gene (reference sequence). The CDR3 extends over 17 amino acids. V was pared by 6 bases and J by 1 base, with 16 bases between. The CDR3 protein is CASRASKARSGANVLTF. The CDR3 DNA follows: TGTGCCAGCAGGGCCAGTAAGGCCCGATCTGGGGCCAACGTCCTGACTTTC.